This TCR beta chain was sequenced during a study of shared clonotypes between healthy human individuals. Study-level information: Three plates each covered CD4 naive and memory; CD8 naive two, CD8 memory one.

In the case of this clone: The antigen remains undetermined.

Terminally differentiated effector memory CD45RA+ cells were excluded by CCR7 positive selection of CD45RO-negative cells. Deep-level settings were used for running the assay. Original processing methods: ImmunoSEQ output lacked quality scores and full-length reads, limiting matched filtering. Assay: immunoSEQ multiplex PCR; the TCRdb copy retains only in-frame clones and omits some. The D gene and trimming were derived from the DNA, and the V and J assignments and clone size from that table. The table includes approximately 840,000 clones, 90% to 98% detected once. Overall study results and limits: Non-shared clonotypes were found to have lower generation probabilities than the clonotypes that were shared by all four of the sorted-subset donors.

This CDR3 spans 13 amino acids. The germline V gene has CDR1 LGHNT and CDR2 FRNRAP. V was pared by 3 bases and J by 3 bases, with 7 bases between. The receptor was derived from a man aged 25-40 years in good health. The V gene is TRBV12-5, the J gene TRBJ2-3, with D perhaps matching TRBD2 (5 bases). Sequencing was performed on naive CD8+ T cells sorted from blood. In DNA form, the CDR3 reads TGTGCTAGTGGTTTTGGGAGTACAGATACGCAGTATTTT. Translated: CASGFGSTDTQYF. Full variable domain (missing parts from reference TRBV12-5 and TRBJ2-3): DARVTQTPRHKVTEMGQEVTMRCQPILGHNTVFWYRQTMMQGLELLAYFRNRAPLDDSGMPKDRFSAEMPDATLATLKIQPSEPRDSAVYFCASGFGSTDTQYFGPGTRLTVL.